The 3 T cell receptor beta chains given below trace back to one sample, sequenced in a study of metastatic and nonmetastatic thyroid tumors. Prior to thyroid surgery, none of the patients had received any treatment. Via MiXCR, TCRdb re-called the PCR reads. The table records about 49,000 clones, 20% to 25% of them present only once. Sequencing was done on a sample of blood. These receptors were taken from a female donor with papillary thyroid cancer or a benign thyroid nodule (not recorded which). Some clones in this sample may be carry-over from other donors' samples.

This clone appeared once. No conserved phenylalanine or tryptophan ends this CDR3, so it is likely a read error. The V call is TRBV28, the J call TRBJ2-7, with D possibly being TRBD2 (5 bases). The V end was cut by 4 bases, the J end by 0 bases, with 10 bases between. This CDR3 has 14 amino acids. Germline assignment: CDR1 MDHEN and CDR2 SYDVKM. The CDR3 is CASSSQRSSYEQYM. CDR3 coding DNA: TGTGCCAGCAGTTCTCAGCGGAGCTCCTACGAGCAGTACATG.

The gene calls are TRBV20-1 and TRBJ2-7, with D uncertain. The V gene lost 3 bases and the J gene lost 0 bases, with 18 bases spanning the gap. The CDR3 spans 16 residues. The germline CDR1 and CDR2 sequences are DFQATT and SNEGSKA (reference sequence). CDR3 protein: CSARPTWSGDSYEQYF. CDR3 in DNA: TGCAGTGCTAGGCCAACATGGTCAGGAGACTCCTACGAGCAGTACTTC.

This clone was seen at least ten times. This rearrangement joins TRBV28 to TRBJ2-3; TRBD2 aligns across 9 bases. Per germline, CDR1 MDHEN and CDR2 SYDVKM. V trimming: 6 bases; J trimming: 2 bases; junction bases outside the gene matches: 3. The CDR3 spans 14 residues. The CDR3 sequence: CASRLAGLTDTQYF. For the CDR3, the DNA is TGTGCCAGCAGGCTAGCGGGGCTCACAGATACGCAGTATTTT.